The rows below give T cell receptor beta chains drawn from one sample of a study of blood T cell repertoires in COVID-19. Data came from immunoSEQ multiplex PCR; TCRdb stores just in-frame clones and leaves some out. This sample carries roughly 200,000 clones, 88% of them seen once, and the ten largest clones take roughly 6.2%. Material: peripheral blood. The receptors come from a woman in her thirties or forties who had recovered from COVID-19. Each CDR3 is given with its conserved first and last residue. A D gene is named only where the DNA matches it firmly. Size is stated for part of the rows, as once, few or many counts, or as a class when the clone is expanded.

V: TRBV30
D: TRBD1
size: -
J: TRBJ1-2
DNA: TGTGCCTGGAGTGTACTTGGACAGGTCTACACCTTC
CDR3: CAWSVLGQVYTF

V: TRBV19
D: -
size: -
J: TRBJ2-1
DNA: TGTGCCAGTAGTATTGGGGGGTACCCGAGGAATGAGCAGTTCTTC
CDR3: CASSIGGYPRNEQFF

V: TRBV28
D: -
size: once
J: TRBJ2-1
DNA: TGTGCCAGCACGGGGAGCACAAATGAGCAGTTCTTC
CDR3: CASTGSTNEQFF

V: TRBV28
D: -
size: -
J: TRBJ2-7
DNA: TGTGCCAGCAACACTAGGGTTCATGCCGAGCAGTACTTC
CDR3: CASNTRVHAEQYF

V: TRBV7-3
D: -
size: few
J: TRBJ2-2
DNA: TGTGCCAGCAGCCAGGGGTCCGGGGAGCTGTTTTTT
CDR3: CASSQGSGELFF

V: TRBV27
D: -
size: -
J: TRBJ2-1
DNA: TGTGCCAGCAGTTTATCGTGGCTGGAGCTAAGCTACAATGAGCAGTTCTTC
CDR3: CASSLSWLELSYNEQFF

V: TRBV7-9
D: TRBD1
size: once
J: TRBJ2-1
DNA: TGTGCCAGCAGCTTAGAGGGGGCAGGGAATGAGCAGTTCTTC
CDR3: CASSLEGAGNEQFF

V: TRBV30
D: -
size: -
J: TRBJ1-1
DNA: TGTGCCTGGAGCGCTTCAGGGGACACTGAAGCTTTCTTT
CDR3: CAWSASGDTEAFF

V: TRBV6-1
D: TRBD2
size: -
J: TRBJ2-3
DNA: TGTGCCAGCAGTGAAGACATTAGGGCGGGAGGGCCCGGGACGCAGTATTTT
CDR3: CASSEDIRAGGPGTQYF

V: TRBV15
D: TRBD2
size: -
J: TRBJ2-1
DNA: TGTGCCACCAGCAGTTCTACTAGCGGGGCATACAATGAGCAGTTCTTC
CDR3: CATSSSTSGAYNEQFF

V: TRBV11-3
D: TRBD1
size: -
J: TRBJ2-5
DNA: TGTGCCAGCAGCCCGGGACAGGGGGCGAAGACCCAGTACTTC
CDR3: CASSPGQGAKTQYF

V: TRBV4-2
D: -
size: -
J: TRBJ2-3
DNA: TGTGCCAGCAGCCAAGATCAGGGTAAAGCAGATACGCAGTATTTT
CDR3: CASSQDQGKADTQYF

V: TRBV21-1
D: -
size: once
J: TRBJ2-6
DNA: TGTGCCAGCAGACTACCGGGACTCAGCTCTGGGGCCAACGTCCTGACTTTC
CDR3: CASRLPGLSSGANVLTF

V: TRBV2
D: TRBD1
size: once
J: TRBJ1-5
DNA: TGTGCCAGCAGCGGGACAGGGGGCGTTGGACAGCCCCAGCATTTT
CDR3: CASSGTGGVGQPQHF

V: TRBV19
D: TRBD2
size: -
J: TRBJ2-2
DNA: TGTGCCAGTATCTGGTCGGGACTAGAATCCGGGGAGCTGTTTTTT
CDR3: CASIWSGLESGELFF